The clone carrying this T cell receptor beta chain was seen more than once but under ten times. This specimen comes from a study of T cell changes during pregnancy in multiple sclerosis. The trim removed 2 bases at V and 2 bases at J, leaving 6 bases unmatched. The CDR3 is made up of 15 amino acids. Germline CDR1 and CDR2: MNHNS and SASEGT. TCRdb's table, derived via immunoSEQ multiplex PCR, lists solely in-frame clones and lacks some. The data hold some 42,000 clones, with nearly 90% observed a single time. This material consisted of CD4+ T cells from peripheral blood mononuclear cells, taken after pregnancy. This sequence joins TRBV6-1 and TRBJ2-7; 7 bases map to TRBD2. The sequence was obtained from a female donor with multiple sclerosis, enrolled in a pregnancy study. CDR3 region: CASSERQGGPYEQYF. The CDR3 DNA is TGTGCCAGCAGTGAACGGCAGGGAGGGCCCTACGAGCAGTACTTC.